This TCR beta chain was obtained from a study of identical twins. Study outcomes and limitations: Abundant beta clonotypes from cord blood bore fewer insertions; memory repertoires lacked this pattern. Conclusions were based on cross-sectional statistical analysis, without following the same donors.

This clonotype turned up a few times. Its specificity is unknown. Each cDNA held unique molecular identifiers, and template switching gave it a universal primer site. TCRdb called the 5' RACE reads again in MiXCR, with one record for every CDR3 protein. The sample records 1,800,000 or so distinct CDR3 sequences, around 33% being singletons. In germline, CDR1 is ENHRY, CDR2 SYGVKD. CDR3 size: 13 residues. The V end lost 6 bases, the J end lost 1 base, and 9 bases lay between the germline ends. The chain uses TRBV10-3 and TRBJ1-1, with D possibly matching TRBD1 (5 bases). This TCR derives from a newborn girl in good health. The sequencing sample was made of cord blood. The CDR3 DNA follows: TGTGCCATCAGGGCTACAGGGAACACTGAAGCTTTCTTT. It translates to CAIRATGNTEAFF.